This TCR beta chain appears in the sequencing data of a study of Ad26.COV2.S vaccination and SARS-CoV-2 variants. Study-level background: Into the muscle, Ad26.COV2.S was dosed once or twice, 56 days apart.

The V end lost 4 bases, the J end lost 7 bases, and 18 bases lay between the germline ends. CDR1 is SGHRS, CDR2 YFSETQ, per germline. This CDR3 has 15 amino acids. Treatment specified: some 20 received Ad26.COV2.S at low or high dose, single or two shots; 5 received placebo; per-sample allocation not given. Sampling was done on day 63 after the first vaccine or placebo injection. Boston provided a donor who was an adult aged 18-55 years. Built on an Ad26 vector, the vaccine expressed Wuhan-strain SARS-CoV-2 spike. With regard to this clone: Its cognate antigen is unknown.

Only in-frame clones appear in the TCRdb table, and some are missing; sequencing was by immunoSEQ multiplex PCR. The sample has roughly 250,000 clones, roughly 85% seen once. Whole-study results and caveats: Across vaccine and placebo recipients, the breadth of non-spike TCRs was similar.

The gene calls are TRBV5-1 and TRBJ1-5; a weak D match, TRBD1 (6 bases). The TCR was taken from a person aged 18-60 years who received the Ad26.COV2.S COVID-19 vaccine or a placebo. This sample comprised peripheral blood, obtained in a trial of Ad26.COV2.S vaccine versus placebo. The CDR3 DNA sequence: TGCGCCAGCAGCCCCGGCGGGGGCTTGGAACAGCCCCAGCATTTT. Translated: CASSPGGGLEQPQHF.